A single T cell receptor (beta chain) is shown here with its context. The antigen remains undetermined. The CDR3 runs to 17 residues. This specimen belongs to a study of cytomegalovirus exposure and HLA in healthy donors. Study results and limitations: What a later analysis reportedly showed was that an Asian-associated ancestry cluster had fewer N-insertions than the roughly 670-donor mean. TRBV6-2, TRBV6-3 and some other V segments were unresolvable in 87-base-pair reads. There were three CMV-associated chains whose specificity for CMV antigens was confirmed in vitro.

The primer mix had 60 Vbeta and 13 Jbeta primers. Assay used: immunoSEQ multiplex PCR; TCRdb lists only in-frame clones, some missing. The sample yields about 140,000 clones, roughly three fifths seen once. There were likely unrecorded immune exposures, though donors were nominally healthy when sampled. Specimen: PBMCs. The chain couples TRBV7-5 to TRBJ1-2; TRBD1 was called by the table and not checked on the DNA. TRBV7-5 is recorded as a pseudogene. The receptor comes from a male donor in good health and CMV-seronegative. The CDR3 DNA reads as TGTGCCAGAAGCTTAGGATTGGGACAGGGGGGGGACTATGGCTACACCTTC. As protein: CARSLGLGQGGDYGYTF.